A selection of T cell receptor beta chains follows, all from one sample in a study of T cell changes during pregnancy in multiple sclerosis. Profiled with immunoSEQ multiplex PCR; TCRdb holds only in-frame clones, not every one. The data contain approximately 32,000 clones, about 93% of them seen just once; the ten biggest clones take up 0.35% to 0.5%. The material was CD4+ T cells from peripheral blood mononuclear cells, obtained in the second trimester of pregnancy. The source is a female donor with multiple sclerosis, enrolled in a pregnancy study. Both conserved end residues are part of each CDR3. D genes are given only for firm matches. Expanded clones are given a class, and other clones once, few, many or no size at all.

J gene,D gene,clone size,V gene,CDR3 DNA,CDR3 protein
TRBJ2-2,-,-,TRBV15,TGTGCCACCAGCAAGGACTCCTACACCGGGGAGCTGTTTTTT,CATSKDSYTGELFF
TRBJ1-5,TRBD1,-,TRBV6-5,TGTGCCAGCAGTCAGGGGGCGATCCAGCCCCAGCATTTT,CASSQGAIQPQHF
TRBJ2-3,TRBD2,-,TRBV6-5,TGTGCCAGCAGTTACCGGAGTAGCGGGAGAGATACGCAGTATTTT,CASSYRSSGRDTQYF
TRBJ2-1,TRBD2,-,TRBV6-1,TGTGCCAGTAGACTAGCGGGTTACAATGAGCAGTTCTTC,CASRLAGYNEQFF
TRBJ2-2,-,-,TRBV6-6,TGTGCCAGGGGGAGCGCGAACACCGGGGAGCTGTTTTTT,CARGSANTGELFF
TRBJ2-1,-,-,TRBV9,TGTGCCAGCAGCGCCTCGGGACACCTGTACAATGAGCAGTTCTTC,CASSASGHLYNEQFF
TRBJ1-2,TRBD1,once,TRBV4-1,TGCGCCAGCAGCCAAGTGAGATCGGGACAGAACTATGGCTACACCTTC,CASSQVRSGQNYGYTF
TRBJ2-5,TRBD1,-,TRBV7-3,TGTGCCAGCAGCTCCACAGGACAGGGTATGGGGACCCAGTACTTC,CASSSTGQGMGTQYF
TRBJ2-1,TRBD2,-,TRBV7-9,TGTGCCAGCAGCTTTGTTCCGGGACTAGCCGGCAATGAGCAGTTCTTC,CASSFVPGLAGNEQFF
TRBJ2-7,TRBD1,-,TRBV14,TGTGCCAGCAGCCAAGGACAGGGCATCTCCTACGAGCAGTACTTC,CASSQGQGISYEQYF
TRBJ2-1,-,once,TRBV6-6,TGTGCCAGCAGTTACTCCCTCGGGAATGAGCAGTTCTTC,CASSYSLGNEQFF
TRBJ2-7,-,-,TRBV2,TGTGCCAGCAGAGCTCCCTACGAGCAGTACTTC,CASRAPYEQYF
TRBJ2-2,-,-,TRBV5-1,TGCGCCAGCAGCTGGACTGATAGCGCCGGGGAGCTGTTTTTT,CASSWTDSAGELFF
TRBJ2-3,TRBD2,-,TRBV5-4,TGTGCCAGCAGCTTAAGTCCGGGAGGGTCCACAGATACGCAGTATTTT,CASSLSPGGSTDTQYF
TRBJ2-5,TRBD1,-,TRBV5-1,TGCGCCAGCAGCTTGGGGGACAGATCTCAAGAGACCCAGTACTTC,CASSLGDRSQETQYF
TRBJ1-3,TRBD1,-,TRBV10-3,TGTGCCATCCGGGGGGGACAGGGCGGAGGAAACACCATATATTTT,CAIRGGQGGGNTIYF
TRBJ2-7,TRBD1,-,TRBV29-1,TGCAGCGTTGGACAGAGGGGGCCCTACGAGCAGTACTTC,CSVGQRGPYEQYF
TRBJ1-1,TRBD1,-,TRBV7-2,TGTGCCAGCAGCTTATGGGGGACAGGGAACACTGAAGCTTTCTTT,CASSLWGTGNTEAFF
TRBJ2-1,-,-,TRBV21-1,TGTGCCAGCAGACCTCTCTTACAGGTCCCCTGTTACAATGAGCAGTTCTTC,CASRPLLQVPCYNEQFF
TRBJ2-7,TRBD2,-,TRBV7-6,TGTGCCAGCAGCCCTGGGACTAGCGGGGGGGCCTACGAGCAGTACTTC,CASSPGTSGGAYEQYF
TRBJ1-4,TRBD1,-,TRBV19,TGTGCCAGTAGTATTGGACAGGGCGGCTATAATGAAAAACTGTTTTTT,CASSIGQGGYNEKLFF
TRBJ2-1,-,-,TRBV12-5,TGTGCTAGTGGTTTGGTAGGTAGCGATCTCTCCTACAATGAGCAGTTCTTC,CASGLVGSDLSYNEQFF
TRBJ1-5,TRBD1,few,TRBV6-6,TGTGCCAGCAGTTATGAGGGGGCCAATCAGCCCCAGCATTTT,CASSYEGANQPQHF
TRBJ1-1,TRBD1,-,TRBV5-6,TGTGCCAGCAGCTCACCCCGACAGGGGGAGAGAGGACGGACTGAAGCTTTCTTT,CASSSPRQGERGRTEAFF
TRBJ1-2,TRBD1,-,TRBV6-5,TGTGCCAGCAGGAAGACAGGGATCGGTGGCTACACCTTC,CASRKTGIGGYTF
TRBJ2-7,-,once,TRBV21-1,TGTGCCAGCAGCAAAGATAACTACACCTACGAGCAGTACTTC,CASSKDNYTYEQYF
TRBJ2-7,TRBD2,-,TRBV11-2,TGTGCCAGCAGCCCGTGGGAGGGAGCAGACGAGCAGTACTTC,CASSPWEGADEQYF
TRBJ2-7,TRBD1,-,TRBV6-5,TGTGCCAGCAGTTCCGCCGGGACAGGGGACCACGAGCAGTACTTC,CASSSAGTGDHEQYF
TRBJ1-1,-,-,TRBV29-1,TGCAGCCCTAACTGGGGCGCCGGTTCTGAAGCTTTCTTT,CSPNWGAGSEAFF
TRBJ1-3,-,-,TRBV19,TGTGCCAGTAGTATACTTCAGGAAAGCGGCTCTGGAAACACCATATATTTT,CASSILQESGSGNTIYF
TRBJ1-5,-,-,TRBV28,TGTGCCAGCAGTTTATTGGGGAGCCAGCCCCAGCATTTT,CASSLLGSQPQHF
TRBJ2-1,TRBD1,few,TRBV5-1,TGCGCCAGCAGCATAACCACAGGGGTTCTAAGCAATGAGCAGTTCTTC,CASSITTGVLSNEQFF
TRBJ2-7,TRBD1,-,TRBV7-9,TGTGCCAGCAGCTTAGGCGGGACAGGGGACCACGAGCAGTACTTC,CASSLGGTGDHEQYF
TRBJ2-1,-,-,TRBV29-1,TGCAGCGCCGGGAACTACAATGAGCAGTTCTTC,CSAGNYNEQFF
TRBJ1-5,-,-,TRBV6-1,TGTGCCAGCAGTGAACAGGCCAATCAGCCCCAGCATTTT,CASSEQANQPQHF
TRBJ2-3,-,once,TRBV9,TGTGCCAGCAGCAAACGACTAGTTCAAGATACGCAGTATTTT,CASSKRLVQDTQYF
TRBJ2-7,-,-,TRBV11-2,TGTGCCAGCAGCGTCCCGGGAAAATCCTACGAGCAGTACTTC,CASSVPGKSYEQYF
TRBJ2-7,TRBD2,-,TRBV19,TGTGCCAGTAGTATAGGCGCCGGGACTAGCGATGTGTACGAGCAGTACTTC,CASSIGAGTSDVYEQYF